Listed here is a single T cell receptor (beta chain). This sample was included in a study of blood T cells in healthy people across ages. Sample-barcoded 5' priming and a J-beta primer mix drove a second PCR of roughly 7 to 11 cycles. MiXCR, run by TCRdb on the 5' RACE reads, gives a single entry per CDR3 protein. Among 1.5 million to 2 million distinct CDR3 sequences, about 32% were seen once, and the ten largest hold 10% to 12%. V was trimmed by 3 bases and J by 2 bases, leaving 12 bases between them. The CDR3 consists of 15 residues. This TCR was sampled from a woman aged 25-40 years in good health. Material: blood. The chain couples TRBV12-3 or TRBV12-4 to TRBJ2-3; D could derive from TRBD1 or TRBD2 (5 bases each). The CDR3 bases are TGTGCCAGCAGTTTTAGTACGGGGCTCACAGATACGCAGTATTTT. As protein: CASSFSTGLTDTQYF.